This passage covers 24 T cell receptor beta chains from one sample sequenced in a study of T cell repertoires in cytomegalovirus infection. These receptors are not linked to any known antigen. TCRdb ran MiXCR on the reads and lists one entry per CDR3 protein. The data contain about 330,000 distinct CDR3 sequences, about 34% of them seen just once; the ten biggest clones take up roughly 13%. The source material was cultured PBMCs, sampled from culture after CMV antigen stimulation. The source is a human donor in good health (CMV status not recorded). Some clones in this sample may be carry-over from other donors' samples.

The chain carries TRBV27 and TRBJ2-1, with 9 bases that match TRBD1. Germline trimming cut 8 bases from V and 2 bases from J; bases unmatched to any gene: 4. CDR1 is MNHEY, CDR2 SMNVEV, per germline (reference sequence). There are 14 residues in the CDR3. CDR3 sequence: CASHTGGTYNEQFF. CDR3 in DNA: TGTGCCAGCCACACAGGGGGCACCTACAATGAGCAGTTCTTC.

This chain links TRBV7-8 with TRBJ1-1; maybe TRBD1 (5 bases). There are 14 residues in the CDR3. Trimming removed 2 bases from V and 1 base from J, with 8 bases in between. Germline V gene data show CDR1 as SGHVS and CDR2 as FQNEAQ. The CDR3: CASSLTTGNTEAFF. DNA for the CDR3: TGTGCCAGCAGCTTAACTACAGGGAACACTGAAGCTTTCTTT.

This clonotype has more than one count but fewer than ten. The chain has TRBV12-3 or TRBV12-4 and TRBJ2-1; 11 nucleotides align to TRBD2. This CDR3 has 17 amino acids. J lost 2 bases, V lost 1 base, and 4 bases had no gene match. CDR3: CASSLDVSGRAYNEQFF. The CDR3 DNA follows: TGTGCCAGCAGTTTAGACGTTAGCGGGAGGGCCTACAATGAGCAGTTCTTC.

This clonotype was counted between two and nine times. V gene TRBV7-2 combines with J gene TRBJ2-6; D uncertain. This CDR3 has 16 residues. The germline V and J ends were trimmed by 1 base and 0 bases, with 7 bases remaining between them. From germline, CDR1 is SGHTA and CDR2 FQGNSA. CDR3 nucleotides: TGTGCCAGCAGCTTAGGGTTCTCCTCTGGGGCCAACGTCCTGACTTTC. Translating it yields CASSLGFSSGANVLTF.

This clonotype has a count of ten or more. The chain is built from TRBV7-2 and TRBJ1-2, with D hard to call. Germline V gene data show CDR1 as SGHTA and CDR2 as FQGNSA. CDR3 length equals 15 residues. V was trimmed by 1 base and J by 0 bases, leaving 9 bases between them. The CDR3 sequence: CASSLVHTANYGYTF. The CDR3 DNA is TGTGCCAGCAGCTTAGTGCACACCGCTAACTATGGCTACACCTTC.

The chain joins TRBV28 to TRBJ1-2, with D unclear. Germline V gene data show CDR1 as MDHEN and CDR2 as SYDVKM. V was shortened by 8 bases and J by 0 bases, with 10 bases between the two germline ends. The CDR3 covers 13 residues. The CDR3 sequence: CASGELANYGYTF. The DNA for the CDR3 is TGTGCCAGCGGCGAATTAGCTAACTATGGCTACACCTTC.

CDR3: CASCRHRNQPQHF. As DNA, the CDR3 is TGTGCCAGCTGCAGACACCGCAATCAGCCCCAGCATTTT. J is TRBJ1-5 and V is TRBV12-3 or TRBV12-4; the D is unclear. Trimming removed 8 bases at V and 2 bases at J, with 10 bases between. This CDR3 is built from 13 residues.

The chain employs TRBV4-3 and TRBJ2-5; 7 bases match TRBD2. The CDR3 is 15 residues long. Germline assignment: CDR1 LGHNA and CDR2 YSLEER. Trimming cost V 4 bases and J 5 bases; bases outside gene matches: 10. CDR3 nucleotide sequence: TGCGCCAGCAGCCCCTCTAGCGGACGTGGGGAGACCCAGTACTTC. Translated: CASSPSSGRGETQYF.

The V gene is TRBV7-2, the J gene TRBJ1-6; D possibly corresponds to TRBD1 (6 bases). Trimming removed 4 bases from V and 7 bases from J, with 14 bases in between. The CDR3 spans 15 residues. In germline, CDR1 is SGHTA, CDR2 FQGNSA. The CDR3 reads CASSSRGGKNSPLHF. DNA of the CDR3: TGTGCCAGCAGCTCCCGAGGGGGAAAAAATTCACCCCTCCACTTT. The full variable domain, in which reference TRBV7-2 and TRBJ1-6 provide the parts outside the CDR3, is GAGVSQSPSNKVTEKGKDVELRCDPISGHTALYWYRQSLGQGLEFLIYFQGNSAPDKSGLPSDRFSAERTGGSVSTLTIQRTQQEDSAVYLCASSSRGGKNSPLHFGNGTRLTVT.

This chain connects TRBV4-1 to TRBJ2-7, with D perhaps matching TRBD1 or TRBD2 (5 bases each). The CDR3 sequence is 13 residues long. The V end was cut by 1 base, the J end by 4 bases, with 8 bases between. CDR1 and CDR2 (germline): MGHRA, YSYEKL. The CDR3 loop is CASSQAWGYEQYF. In DNA, the CDR3 is TGCGCCAGCAGCCAAGCCTGGGGGTACGAGCAGTACTTC.

The rearrangement links TRBV5-6 to TRBJ2-5; 7 bases are a match to TRBD2. Germline V gene data show CDR1 as SGHDT and CDR2 as YYEEEE. The CDR3 loop spans 18 amino acids. The trim removed 1 base at V and 3 bases at J, leaving 15 bases unmatched. The CDR3: CASSLFVFLAREKETQYF. In nucleotides, the CDR3 is TGTGCCAGCAGCTTGTTCGTATTCCTTGCGCGGGAGAAAGAGACCCAGTACTTC.

The CDR3 DNA follows: TGCAGCGCTGTGTTACGTAGGTCCGCAGGACTAGCGGTAACCTACGAGCAGTACGTC. Protein: CSAVLRRSAGLAVTYEQYV. The gene calls are TRBV29-1 and TRBJ2-7; the match to TRBD2 covers 10 bases. CDR3 length: 19 amino acids. Germline-derived CDR1 and CDR2 are SQVTM and ANQGSEA. V dropped 7 bases and J dropped 2; count of bases not matched to a gene: 23.

The chain recombines TRBV7-8 with TRBJ2-3, with a weak D call TRBD2 (6 bases). CDR1 and CDR2 (germline): SGHVS, FQNEAQ. V dropped 7 bases and J dropped 6 bases, with 17 bases sitting between them. The CDR3 contains 14 residues. CDR3 amino acids: CASNGIRDSDTQYF. CDR3 DNA sequence: TGTGCCAGCAACGGAATCCGGGACTCCGATACGCAGTATTTT. The variable domain in full, completed from reference TRBV7-8 and TRBJ2-3, reads GAGVSQSPRYKVAKRGQDVALRCDPISGHVSLFWYQQALGQGPEFLTYFQNEAQLDKSGLPSDRFFAERPEGSVSTLKIQRTQQEDSAVYLCASNGIRDSDTQYFGPGTRLTVL.

This clonotype occurred a few times. The chain employs TRBV20-1 and TRBJ2-7; 10 positions agree with TRBD2. V lost 0 bases, J lost 4 bases, and 6 bases stayed unmatched. Per germline, CDR1 DFQATT and CDR2 SNEGSKA (reference sequence). This CDR3 region has 15 residues. CDR3 coding DNA: TGCAGTGCTAGAGATTGGCAACTAGCGGGATACGAGCAGTACTTC. Translation: CSARDWQLAGYEQYF.

This clonotype was seen more than once but under ten times. CDR3 in DNA: TGTGCCAGCAGTTTGGTGGGGGGGGCCTATGGCTACACCTTC. It encodes CASSLVGGAYGYTF. The V gene is TRBV28, the J gene TRBJ1-2; possible D gene TRBD1, 6 bases. Germline V CDR1 and CDR2: MDHEN, SYDVKM. Trimming left V 3 bases short and J 4 bases short, with 12 bases between. CDR3 length: 14 residues.

This clonotype showed up many times. The J gene is TRBJ2-5, the V gene TRBV7-2; D possibly corresponds to TRBD1 (5 bases). CDR3 length equals 15 residues. CDR1 and CDR2 from the germline V gene are SGHTA and FQGNSA. The V end was cut by 5 bases, the J end by 2 bases, with 15 bases between. This chain's CDR3 is CASSLGHLLQETQYF. CDR3 nucleotides: TGTGCCAGCAGCCTAGGACACCTGCTGCAAGAGACCCAGTACTTC. The variable domain in full, with the rest retrieved from reference TRBV7-2 and TRBJ2-5, is GAGVSQSPSNKVTEKGKDVELRCDPISGHTALYWYRQSLGQGLEFLIYFQGNSAPDKSGLPSDRFSAERTGGSVSTLTIQRTQQEDSAVYLCASSLGHLLQETQYFGPGTRLLVL.

This chain's CDR3 is CSARGVFDELIGKGYEQFF. The CDR3 nucleotides read TGCAGTGCTAGAGGGGTTTTTGATGAATTAATCGGTAAAGGGTATGAGCAGTTCTTC. This rearrangement joins TRBV20-1 to TRBJ2-1; D is undetermined. Germline lookup yields CDR1 DFQATT and CDR2 SNEGSKA (reference sequence). CDR3 length: 19 residues. V gave up 1 base and J gave up 8 bases, with 30 bases separating them.

Many counts were recorded for this clonotype. This rearrangement joins TRBV7-2 to TRBJ2-7; 12 positions match TRBD2. The germline V gene encodes CDR1 SGHTA and CDR2 FQGNSA. V lost 1 base to trimming and J lost 2 bases; unmatched junction nucleotides: 3. CDR3 length: 16 amino acids. CDR3 amino acids: CASSLELAGGPYEQYF. The CDR3 DNA sequence: TGTGCCAGCAGCTTAGAGCTAGCGGGAGGGCCCTACGAGCAGTACTTC.

The V and J genes are TRBV7-2 and TRBJ2-3; no clear D. The CDR3 length is 13 residues. V shed 5 bases and J shed 4 bases, with 10 bases lying between them. Germline CDR1 reads SGHTA; CDR2 reads FQGNSA. CDR3 in DNA: TGTGCCAGCAGCCAAAGGAGTGCAGATACGCAGTATTTT. It translates to CASSQRSADTQYF.

The rearrangement joins TRBV20-1 to TRBJ2-7; no firm D call. Germline CDR1 and CDR2: DFQATT and SNEGSKA (reference sequence). CDR3 length equals 12 residues. Trimming cost V 6 bases and J 5 bases, with 14 bases left between them. CDR3 in amino acids: CSAVDQPNEQYF. The DNA for the CDR3 is TGCAGTGCAGTAGACCAGCCGAACGAGCAGTACTTC.

This chain links TRBV7-3 with TRBJ1-5, with D uncertain. CDR1 is SGHTA, CDR2 FQGTGA, per germline. CDR3 length: 13 amino acids. Trimming took off 4 bases at V and 5 bases at J, with 9 bases between the two ends. Here the CDR3 DNA reads TGTGCCAGCAGCTCCGGGCCATATCAGCCCCAGCATTTT. Translated, it gives CASSSGPYQPQHF.

V and J are TRBV6-2 or TRBV6-3 and TRBJ2-7, with 13 bases identical to TRBD2. Germline CDR1 reads MNHEY; CDR2 reads SVGEGT. The V gene end was trimmed by 2 bases and the J gene end by 0 bases; junction bases not matched to a gene: 10. The CDR3 totals 19 residues. CDR3 bases: TGTGCCAGCAGTTACCCGACTAGCGGGAGGCGTGGAGGCTCCTACGAGCAGTACTTC. As protein: CASSYPTSGRRGGSYEQYF.

This rearrangement joins TRBV5-1 to TRBJ2-5; 8 nucleotides align to TRBD1. V trimming: 1 base; J trimming: 5 bases; junction bases outside the gene matches: 7. Germline V CDR1 and CDR2: SGHRS, YFSETQ. The CDR3 loop spans 15 amino acids. In DNA, the CDR3 is TGCGCCAGCAGCTTGTCAGGGGGCTTCGGGGAGACCCAGTACTTC. Its translation: CASSLSGGFGETQYF.

There are a few counts of this clonotype. V usage is TRBV7-9 and J usage is TRBJ1-3, with 8 bases lining up with TRBD1. Germline CDR1 and CDR2: SEHNR and FQNEAQ (reference sequence). With 6 bases clipped from V and 0 bases from J, the junction kept 10 bases outside the gene matches. The CDR3 runs 17 residues. The CDR3: CASSYPQGASSGNTIYF. The CDR3 DNA reads TGTGCCAGCAGTTACCCCCAGGGGGCGAGCTCTGGAAACACCATATATTTT. Looking up the rest from reference TRBV7-9 and TRBJ1-3 gives the full variable domain: DTGVSQNPRHKITKRGQNVTFRCDPISEHNRLYWYRQTLGQGPEFLTYFQNEAQLEKSRLLSDRFSAERPKGSFSTLEIQRTEQGDSAMYLCASSYPQGASSGNTIYFGEGSWLTVV.